This TCR beta chain originates from a study of T cell repertoires in cytomegalovirus infection. About the study: Public TCR beta signatures were indicative of both CMV infection and a matching HLA type. Findings of the study overall: CMV carriers with the relevant HLA were identified by cumulative public TCR beta family frequency. Dominant in the ex vivo response were TCR beta clonotypes restricted by HLA-C and specific for CMV.

Worth noting for this clonotype: Its specificity is unknown.

TCRdb analysed the reads with MiXCR anew, one entry per CDR3 protein. The profile covers about half a million distinct CDR3 sequences, with roughly 42% appearing a single time and just under 45% taken by the ten largest. The germline V gene has CDR1 MDHEN and CDR2 SYDVKM. The J segment lost 1 base and the V segment lost 8 bases, leaving 5 bases of the junction unmatched. The CDR3 length is 14 residues. Specimen: cultured PBMCs, collected from culture after CMV antigen stimulation. The V and J genes are TRBV28 and TRBJ2-5; 9 bases map to TRBD2. The TCR comes from a human donor in good health (CMV status not recorded). Some clones in this sample may be carry-over from other donors' samples. The CDR3 region has the DNA TGTGCCAGCCACGCGGGGGGGGGCCAAGAGACCCAGTACTTC. It is translated as CASHAGGGQETQYF.